This paragraph reports one T cell receptor beta chain. Its antigen is not known. V shed 3 bases, J shed 7 bases, and the junction held 8 bases outside the gene matches. Germline lookup yields CDR1 SGHDT and CDR2 YYEEEE. CDR3 length equals 14 residues. The sample belongs to a study of Ad26.COV2.S vaccination and SARS-CoV-2 variants. The study's findings and limits: Breadth and depth estimates from TCRs may understate total T cell responses. People given the vaccine had a wider spike-specific TCR breadth than placebo recipients did. The authors reported substantial breadth in spike-specific CD8+ and CD4+ T cell responses after vaccination.

Data came from immunoSEQ multiplex PCR; TCRdb stores just in-frame clones and leaves some out. The sample lists 200,000 to 300,000 clones, roughly 85% occurring once. The treatment was: over 15 received Ad26.COV2.S at low or high dose, single or two shots; roughly 5 received placebo; per-sample allocation not given. Collection of the samples took place on day 63 after the first injection of vaccine or placebo. Source: peripheral blood, taken in a trial of Ad26.COV2.S vaccine versus placebo. The chain carries TRBV5-6 and TRBJ1-2, with 8 bases identical to TRBD1. This clonotype was sampled from a person between 18 and 60 years old who received the Ad26.COV2.S COVID-19 vaccine or a placebo. As DNA, the CDR3 is TGTGCCAGCAGCTCAGGACAGGGTCCAAGTGGCTACACCTTC. It encodes CASSSGQGPSGYTF.